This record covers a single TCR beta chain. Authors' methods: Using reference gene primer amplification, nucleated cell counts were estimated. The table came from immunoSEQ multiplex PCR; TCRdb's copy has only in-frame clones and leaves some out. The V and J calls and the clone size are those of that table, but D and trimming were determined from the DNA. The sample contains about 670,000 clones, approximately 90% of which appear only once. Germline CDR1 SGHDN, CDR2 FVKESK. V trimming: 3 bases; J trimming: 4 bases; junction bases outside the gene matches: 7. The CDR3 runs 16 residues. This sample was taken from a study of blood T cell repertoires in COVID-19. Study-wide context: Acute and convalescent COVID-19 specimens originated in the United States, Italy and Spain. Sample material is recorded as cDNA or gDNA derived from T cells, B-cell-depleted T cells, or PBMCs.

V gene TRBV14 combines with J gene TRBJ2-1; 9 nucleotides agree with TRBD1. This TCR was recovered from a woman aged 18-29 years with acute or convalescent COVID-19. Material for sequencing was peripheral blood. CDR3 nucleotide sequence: TGTGCCAGCAGCCATCCAGGGACAGGGAGGTACAATGAGCAGTTCTTC. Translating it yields CASSHPGTGRYNEQFF.